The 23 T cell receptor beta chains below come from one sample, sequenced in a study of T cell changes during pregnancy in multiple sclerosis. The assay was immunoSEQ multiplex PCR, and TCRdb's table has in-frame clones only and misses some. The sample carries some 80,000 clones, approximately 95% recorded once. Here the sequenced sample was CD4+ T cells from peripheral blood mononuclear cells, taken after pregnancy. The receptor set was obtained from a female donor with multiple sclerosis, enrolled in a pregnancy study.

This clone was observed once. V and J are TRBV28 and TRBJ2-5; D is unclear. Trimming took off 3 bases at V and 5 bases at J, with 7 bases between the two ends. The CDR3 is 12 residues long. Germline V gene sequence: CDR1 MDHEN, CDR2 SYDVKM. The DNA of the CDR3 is TGTGCCAGCAGTTTTGGCAGGGAGACCCAGTACTTC. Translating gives CASSFGRETQYF.

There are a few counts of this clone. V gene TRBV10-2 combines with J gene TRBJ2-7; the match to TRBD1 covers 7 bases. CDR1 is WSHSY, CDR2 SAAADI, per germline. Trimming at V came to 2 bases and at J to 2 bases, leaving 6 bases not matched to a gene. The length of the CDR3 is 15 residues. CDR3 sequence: CASSETNRGAYEQYF. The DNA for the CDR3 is TGCGCCAGCAGTGAGACTAACAGGGGCGCCTACGAGCAGTACTTC.

The CDR3 spells CASSSTGGYTF. DNA for the CDR3: TGTGCCAGCAGCTCCACCGGTGGCTACACCTTC. V and J are TRBV7-9 and TRBJ1-2; D not certain. Germline values: CDR1 SEHNR, CDR2 FQNEAQ (reference sequence). CDR3 length: 11 amino acids. Trimming removed 4 bases at V and 7 bases at J, with 7 bases between.

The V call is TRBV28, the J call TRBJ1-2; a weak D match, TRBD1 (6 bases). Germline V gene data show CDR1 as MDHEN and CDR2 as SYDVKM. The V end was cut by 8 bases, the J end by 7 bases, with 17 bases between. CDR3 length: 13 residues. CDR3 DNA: TGTGCCAGCGCTCGTCAGGGGATTAGTGGCTACACCTTC. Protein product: CASARQGISGYTF.

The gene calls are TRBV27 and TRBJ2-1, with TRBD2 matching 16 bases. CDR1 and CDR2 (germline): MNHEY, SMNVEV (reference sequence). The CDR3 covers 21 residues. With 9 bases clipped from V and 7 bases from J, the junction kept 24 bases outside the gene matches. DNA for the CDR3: TGTGCCAGTACCACGAATCCGACCGGGACTAGCGGGAGGGCGGTGCTGAATGAGCAGTTCTTC. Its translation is CASTTNPTGTSGRAVLNEQFF.

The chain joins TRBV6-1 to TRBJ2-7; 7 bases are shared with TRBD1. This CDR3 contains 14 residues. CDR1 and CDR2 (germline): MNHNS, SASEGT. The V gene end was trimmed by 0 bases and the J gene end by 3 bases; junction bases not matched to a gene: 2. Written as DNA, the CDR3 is TGTGCCAGCAGTGAAGCAGGGGGCGGCTACGAGCAGTACTTC. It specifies CASSEAGGGYEQYF.

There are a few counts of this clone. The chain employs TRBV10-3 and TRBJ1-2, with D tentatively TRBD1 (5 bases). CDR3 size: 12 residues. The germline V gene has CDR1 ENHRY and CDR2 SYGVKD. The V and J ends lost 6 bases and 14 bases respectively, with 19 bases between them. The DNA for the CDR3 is TGTGCCATCAGCCCTCCTCGAGCAGGGCTAACCTTC. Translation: CAISPPRAGLTF.

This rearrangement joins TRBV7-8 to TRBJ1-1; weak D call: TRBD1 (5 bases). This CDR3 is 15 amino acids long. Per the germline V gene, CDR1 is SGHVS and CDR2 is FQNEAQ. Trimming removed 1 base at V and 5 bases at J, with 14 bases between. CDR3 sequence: CASSLELGGWTEAFF. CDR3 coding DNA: TGTGCCAGCAGCTTAGAACTGGGGGGATGGACTGAAGCTTTCTTT.

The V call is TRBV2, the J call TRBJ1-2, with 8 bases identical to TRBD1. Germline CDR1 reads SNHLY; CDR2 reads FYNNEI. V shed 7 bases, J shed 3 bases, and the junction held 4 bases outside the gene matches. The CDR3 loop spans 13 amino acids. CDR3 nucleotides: TGTGCCAGCATTAACAGGGGGGACTATGGCTACACCTTC. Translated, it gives CASINRGDYGYTF. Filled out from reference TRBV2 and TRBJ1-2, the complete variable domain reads EPEVTQTPSHQVTQMGQEVILRCVPISNHLYFYWYRQILGQKVEFLVSFYNNEISEKSEIFDDQFSVERPDGSNFTLKIRSTKLEDSAMYFCASINRGDYGYTFGSGTRLTVV.

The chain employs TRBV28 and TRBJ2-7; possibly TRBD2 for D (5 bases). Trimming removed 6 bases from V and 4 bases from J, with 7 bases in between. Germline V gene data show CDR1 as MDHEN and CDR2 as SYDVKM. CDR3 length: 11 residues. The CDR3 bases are TGTGCCAGCAGCCCGGGGTACGAGCAGTACTTC. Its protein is CASSPGYEQYF.

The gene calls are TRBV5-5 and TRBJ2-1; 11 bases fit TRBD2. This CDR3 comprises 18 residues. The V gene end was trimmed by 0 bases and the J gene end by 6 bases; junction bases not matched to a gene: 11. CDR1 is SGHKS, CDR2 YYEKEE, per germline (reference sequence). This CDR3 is CASSLADSGRAFFNEQFF. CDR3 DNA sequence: TGTGCCAGCAGCTTGGCCGATAGCGGGAGGGCCTTTTTCAATGAGCAGTTCTTC.

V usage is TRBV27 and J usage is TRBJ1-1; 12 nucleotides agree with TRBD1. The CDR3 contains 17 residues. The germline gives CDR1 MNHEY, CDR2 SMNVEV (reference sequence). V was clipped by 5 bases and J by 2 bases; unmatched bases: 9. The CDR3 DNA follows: TGTGCCAGCAGTGGACCCGGGACAGGGGGCGCAAACACTGAAGCTTTCTTT. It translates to CASSGPGTGGANTEAFF.

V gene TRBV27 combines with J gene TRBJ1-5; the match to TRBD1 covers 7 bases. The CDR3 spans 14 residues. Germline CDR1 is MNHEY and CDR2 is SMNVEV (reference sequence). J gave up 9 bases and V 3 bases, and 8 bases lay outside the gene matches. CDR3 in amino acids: CASSFSRGDWPQHF. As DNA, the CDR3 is TGTGCCAGCAGTTTTTCCAGGGGGGATTGGCCCCAGCATTTT.

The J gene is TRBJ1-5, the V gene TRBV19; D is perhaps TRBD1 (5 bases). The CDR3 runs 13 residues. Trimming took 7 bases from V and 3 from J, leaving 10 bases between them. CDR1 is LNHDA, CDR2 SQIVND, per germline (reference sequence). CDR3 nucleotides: TGTGCCAGTAATAGACAGACCAATCAGCCCCAGCATTTT. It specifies CASNRQTNQPQHF.

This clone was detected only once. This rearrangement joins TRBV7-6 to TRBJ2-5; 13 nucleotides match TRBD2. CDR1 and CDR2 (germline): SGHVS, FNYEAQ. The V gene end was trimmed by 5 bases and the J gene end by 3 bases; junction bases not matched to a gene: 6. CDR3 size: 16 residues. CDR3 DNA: TGTGCCAGCAGCCCTTTCGGACTAGCGGGAGAAGAGACCCAGTACTTC. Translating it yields CASSPFGLAGEETQYF.

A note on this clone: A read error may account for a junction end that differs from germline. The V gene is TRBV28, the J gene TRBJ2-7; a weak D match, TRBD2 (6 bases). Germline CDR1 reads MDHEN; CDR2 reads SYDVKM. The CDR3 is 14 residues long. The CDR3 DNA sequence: TGTGCCAGCAGATCGAGCGGGTTCTCCCACGAGCAGTACTTC. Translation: CASRSSGFSHEQYF.

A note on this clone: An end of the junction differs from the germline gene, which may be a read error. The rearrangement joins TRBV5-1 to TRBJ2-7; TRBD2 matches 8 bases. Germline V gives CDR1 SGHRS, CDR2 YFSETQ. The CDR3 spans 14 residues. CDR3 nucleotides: TGCGCCAGCAGCTTGGGTGTAGGGGAGCGGGAGTTAGACTTC. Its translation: CASSLGVGERELDF.

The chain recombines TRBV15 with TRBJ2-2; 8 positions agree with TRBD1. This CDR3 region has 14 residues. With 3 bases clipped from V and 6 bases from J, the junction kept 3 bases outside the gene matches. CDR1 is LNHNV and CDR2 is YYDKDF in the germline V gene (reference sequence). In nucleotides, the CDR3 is TGTGCCACCAGCAGGGACAGGGTACCCGGGGAGCTGTTTTTT. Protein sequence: CATSRDRVPGELFF.

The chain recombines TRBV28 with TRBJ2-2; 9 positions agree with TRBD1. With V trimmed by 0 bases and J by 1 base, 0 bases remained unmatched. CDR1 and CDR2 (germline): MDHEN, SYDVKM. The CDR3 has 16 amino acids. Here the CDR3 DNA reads TGTGCCAGCAGTTTATGGGGACAGGGGAACACCGGGGAGCTGTTTTTT. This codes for CASSLWGQGNTGELFF.

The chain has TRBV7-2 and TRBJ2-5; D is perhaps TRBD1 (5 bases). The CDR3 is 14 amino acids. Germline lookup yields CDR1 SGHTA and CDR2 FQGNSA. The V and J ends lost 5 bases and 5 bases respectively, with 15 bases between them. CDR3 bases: TGTGCCAGCAGCCTGGACACTCTAAGCGAGACCCAGTACTTC. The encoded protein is CASSLDTLSETQYF.

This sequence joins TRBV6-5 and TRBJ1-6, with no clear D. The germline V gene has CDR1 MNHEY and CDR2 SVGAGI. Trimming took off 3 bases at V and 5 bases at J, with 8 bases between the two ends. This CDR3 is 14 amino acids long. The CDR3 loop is CASSYYLDNSPLHF. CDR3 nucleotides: TGTGCCAGCAGTTATTACTTAGATAATTCACCCCTCCACTTT.

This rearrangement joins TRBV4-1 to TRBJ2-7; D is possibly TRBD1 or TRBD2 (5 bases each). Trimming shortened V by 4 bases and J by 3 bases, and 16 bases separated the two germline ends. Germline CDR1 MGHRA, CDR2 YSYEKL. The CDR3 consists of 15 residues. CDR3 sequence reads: CASSRDSGRGYEQYF. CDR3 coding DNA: TGCGCCAGCAGCCGAGACAGCGGTCGGGGCTACGAGCAGTACTTC.

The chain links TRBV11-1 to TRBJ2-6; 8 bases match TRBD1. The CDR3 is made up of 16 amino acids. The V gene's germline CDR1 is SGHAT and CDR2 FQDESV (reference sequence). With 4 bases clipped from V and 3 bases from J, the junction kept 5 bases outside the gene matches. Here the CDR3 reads CASSSRQGNGANVLTF. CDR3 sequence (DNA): TGTGCCAGCAGCTCAAGACAGGGGAATGGGGCCAACGTCCTGACTTTC.